What follows are 22 T cell receptor beta chains derived from one specimen sequenced in a study of blood T cell repertoires in COVID-19. Sequencing was performed with immunoSEQ multiplex PCR; in TCRdb, only in-frame clones are kept and a portion is missing. The sample holds 300,000 or so clones, under 90% seen once. Sequenced: peripheral blood. The origin of the receptors is a woman between 25 and 40 years old with COVID-19, enrolled during active disease.

J is TRBJ1-3 and V is TRBV6-4; D ambiguous. Germline V gene sequence: CDR1 MRHNA, CDR2 SNTAGT. CDR3 size: 12 residues. The ends were cut back, 6 bases at V and 0 bases at J, with 3 bases in the middle. Here the CDR3 reads CASSGSGNTIYF. In DNA form, the CDR3 reads TGTGCCAGCAGCGGCTCTGGAAACACCATATATTTT.

This chain joins TRBV7-9 and TRBJ1-1; possible D gene TRBD1, 5 bases. The germline gives CDR1 SEHNR, CDR2 FQNEAQ (reference sequence). V gave up 4 bases and J gave up 2 bases, with 11 bases separating them. This CDR3 contains 14 residues. In nucleotides, the CDR3 is TGTGCCAGCAGCTCCCTCCAGGGCAACACTGAAGCTTTCTTT. It yields the protein CASSSLQGNTEAFF.

This rearrangement joins TRBV3-1 (or the pseudogene TRBV3-2) to TRBJ1-1; possibly TRBD1 for D (5 bases). The ends were cut back, 8 bases at V and 3 bases at J, with 13 bases in the middle. There are 13 residues in the CDR3. Germline values: CDR1 LGHDT, CDR2 YNNKEL (reference sequence). The CDR3 DNA reads TGTGCCAGCGCATCAGGGAGGGACACTGAAGCTTTCTTT. Amino acids: CASASGRDTEAFF.

The CDR3 spells CASSLVGGYSYNEQFF. As DNA, the CDR3 is TGTGCCAGCAGCTTAGTCGGGGGATACTCCTACAATGAGCAGTTCTTC. The chain combines TRBV7-2 with TRBJ2-1; the D gene is possibly TRBD2 (6 bases). V was pared by 1 base and J by 0 bases, with 10 bases between. Germline CDR1 and CDR2: SGHTA and FQGNSA. This CDR3 region has 16 residues. Variable domain in full (rest from reference TRBV7-2 and TRBJ2-1): GAGVSQSPSNKVTEKGKDVELRCDPISGHTALYWYRQSLGQGLEFLIYFQGNSAPDKSGLPSDRFSAERTGGSVSTLTIQRTQQEDSAVYLCASSLVGGYSYNEQFFGPGTRLTVL.

This clone came up a few times. The chain recombines TRBV5-4 with TRBJ2-1, with 9 bases lining up with TRBD1. Trimming removed 4 bases from V and 9 bases from J; junction bases left unmatched: 2. Germline V gives CDR1 SGHNT, CDR2 YYREEE (reference sequence). The CDR3 length is 12 residues. Here the CDR3 reads CASSGQGTEQFF. The CDR3 bases are TGTGCCAGCAGCGGACAGGGGACTGAGCAGTTCTTC. Filled out from reference TRBV5-4 and TRBJ2-1, the complete variable domain reads ETGVTQSPTHLIKTRGQQVTLRCSSQSGHNTVSWYQQALGQGPQFIFQYYREEENGRGNFPPRFSGLQFPNYSSELNVNALELDDSALYLCASSGQGTEQFFGPGTRLTVL.

V gene TRBV30 combines with J gene TRBJ1-1; perhaps TRBD1 as D (6 bases). Germline CDR1 is GTSNPN and CDR2 is SVGIG (reference sequence). V lost 3 bases and J lost 1, with 12 bases in between. The CDR3 totals 14 residues. CDR3 DNA sequence: TGTGCCTGGAGACAGGGACAATGGAACACTGAAGCTTTCTTT. Its translation is CAWRQGQWNTEAFF.

The chain recombines TRBV7-9 with TRBJ1-1; 10 nucleotides agree with TRBD1. CDR3 size: 16 residues. Trimming took 3 bases from V and 1 from J; bases not matched to a gene: 5. Germline-derived CDR1 and CDR2 are SEHNR and FQNEAQ (reference sequence). In nucleotides, the CDR3 is TGTGCCAGCAGCTTGACAGGGGGCTCCTGGAACACTGAAGCTTTCTTT. This gives the protein CASSLTGGSWNTEAFF.

Remarks on this clone: It may be a read error: a sequence one base away is much more abundant. The gene calls are TRBV7-3 and TRBJ1-2, with 10 bases aligning to TRBD1. J gave up 2 bases and V 5 bases, and 2 bases lay outside the gene matches. Germline CDR1 reads SGHTA; CDR2 reads FQGTGA. This CDR3 has 14 amino acids. The CDR3 sequence is CASSPTGGNYGYTF. The CDR3, as DNA: TGTGCCAGCAGCCCGACAGGGGGCAACTATGGCTACACCTTC.

The CDR3 DNA sequence: TGTGCCAGCAGCTTGACAGGGGGCAACACCATATATTTT. As protein: CASSLTGGNTIYF. The rearrangement links TRBV5-6 to TRBJ1-3; 9 bases map to TRBD1. The CDR3 consists of 13 residues. Trimming cost V 1 base and J 7 bases; bases outside gene matches: 0. The germline V gene encodes CDR1 SGHDT and CDR2 YYEEEE.

The J gene is TRBJ1-3, the V gene TRBV5-6, with D possibly being TRBD1 (5 bases). The CDR3 contains 17 residues. Germline values: CDR1 SGHDT, CDR2 YYEEEE. Trimming took off 0 bases at V and 0 bases at J, with 13 bases between the two ends. The CDR3 DNA follows: TGTGCCAGCAGCTTGGGGGGCAGGGTCCTCTCTGGAAACACCATATATTTT. Translation gives CASSLGGRVLSGNTIYF.

V and J are TRBV27 and TRBJ2-7, with TRBD1 as a possible D gene (6 bases). The CDR3 runs 16 residues. Germline V CDR1 and CDR2: MNHEY, SMNVEV (reference sequence). The V end was cut by 5 bases, the J end by 4 bases, with 21 bases between. CDR3: CASSPSSPGAGYEQYF. The CDR3 DNA is TGTGCCAGCAGTCCCTCTTCTCCAGGGGCAGGGTACGAGCAGTACTTC.

This clone was counted only a few times. The rearrangement links TRBV7-9 to TRBJ2-1; 8 bases match TRBD1. The germline gives CDR1 SEHNR, CDR2 FQNEAQ (reference sequence). The CDR3 consists of 15 residues. V shed 2 bases and J 8 bases; nucleotides not matched to a gene: 8. The CDR3 sequence: CASSLYQGAQDEQFF. The CDR3 coding sequence is TGTGCCAGCAGCTTATATCAGGGGGCGCAGGATGAGCAGTTCTTC.

The chain couples TRBV7-8 to TRBJ2-1, with 9 bases fitting TRBD1. Germline loops: CDR1 SGHVS, CDR2 FQNEAQ. CDR3 size: 16 residues. Unmatched junction bases numbered 9, after V lost 0 bases and J lost 9 bases. The CDR3 reads CASSLAPQGAEGEQFF. CDR3 sequence (DNA): TGTGCCAGCAGCTTAGCCCCACAGGGGGCTGAGGGTGAGCAGTTCTTC.

The chain is built from TRBV5-4 and TRBJ2-7; 7 bases align to TRBD1. The V gene end was trimmed by 0 bases and the J gene end by 5 bases; junction bases not matched to a gene: 8. CDR1 and CDR2 from the germline V gene are SGHNT and YYREEE (reference sequence). This CDR3 has 15 amino acids. CDR3 in DNA: TGTGCCAGCAGCTTGGGGACAGGATTTACCCACGAGCAGTACTTC. Its translation is CASSLGTGFTHEQYF.

The chain has TRBV10-3 and TRBJ1-5; 12 nucleotides match TRBD1. This CDR3 has 16 amino acids. V lost 2 bases, J lost 7 bases, and 6 bases stayed unmatched. The germline CDR1 and CDR2 sequences are ENHRY and SYGVKD. The CDR3 loop reads CAISEGGTGGGQPQHF. CDR3 sequence (DNA): TGTGCCATCAGTGAGGGTGGGACAGGGGGCGGCCAGCCCCAGCATTTT.

This clone was counted a single time. The V call is TRBV28, the J call TRBJ2-1; 8 bases align to TRBD1. The V gene end was trimmed by 4 bases and the J gene end by 3 bases; junction bases not matched to a gene: 8. Germline CDR1 and CDR2: MDHEN and SYDVKM. The CDR3 has 16 amino acids. The CDR3 reads CASSSPDRGIYNEQFF. CDR3 nucleotide sequence: TGTGCCAGCAGTTCCCCCGACAGGGGTATCTACAATGAGCAGTTCTTC.

The V and J genes are TRBV11-2 and TRBJ2-7; D gene ambiguous. The CDR3 sequence is 14 residues long. Germline V gives CDR1 SGHAT, CDR2 FQNNGV. V was trimmed by 4 bases and J by 0 bases, leaving 10 bases between them. Here the CDR3 DNA reads TGTGCCAGCAGCTCAACAGAGAGCTCCTACGAGCAGTACTTC. Protein product: CASSSTESSYEQYF.

This clone was observed a few times. The rearrangement joins TRBV7-3 to TRBJ2-3; 7 positions agree with TRBD2. V dropped 1 base and J dropped 5; count of bases not matched to a gene: 3. The CDR3 loop spans 14 amino acids. The germline V gene has CDR1 SGHTA and CDR2 FQGTGA. The CDR3 region is CASSLMGGIDTQYF. CDR3 DNA: TGTGCCAGCAGCTTAATGGGAGGGATAGATACGCAGTATTTT. Full variable domain (outside the CDR3, taken from reference TRBV7-3 and TRBJ2-3): GAGVSQTPSNKVTEKGKYVELRCDPISGHTALYWYRQSLGQGPEFLIYFQGTGAADDSGLPNDRFFAVRPEGSVSTLKIQRTERGDSAVYLCASSLMGGIDTQYFGPGTRLTVL.

V usage is TRBV19 and J usage is TRBJ1-6; TRBD1 agrees at 7 bases. Germline CDR1 and CDR2: LNHDA and SQIVND (reference sequence). The V segment lost 9 bases and the J segment 2 bases; nucleotides outside the gene matches: 7. This CDR3 comprises 15 residues. DNA for the CDR3: TGTGCCAGCGGGACAGTTGAAACCTATAATTCACCCCTCCACTTT. This codes for CASGTVETYNSPLHF.

The chain is built from TRBV28 and TRBJ2-7, with 14 positions matching TRBD2. CDR3 length: 17 amino acids. V lost 6 bases and J lost 6; bases outside the gene matches: 13. Germline CDR1 MDHEN, CDR2 SYDVKM. The DNA for the CDR3 is TGTGCCAGCAGCAGGGCGGCGGGACTAGCGGGAGATCTCGAGCAGTACTTC. It translates to CASSRAAGLAGDLEQYF.

The CDR3 spells CASSLGGDRGKKGNQPQHF. The CDR3 DNA reads as TGTGCCAGCAGCCTAGGGGGAGACAGGGGCAAGAAAGGCAATCAGCCCCAGCATTTT. The chain is built from TRBV14 and TRBJ1-5; 8 bases align to TRBD1. The V and J ends lost 4 bases and 2 bases, in that order; junction bases with no gene match: 16. Per germline, CDR1 SGHDN and CDR2 FVKESK. This CDR3 has 19 amino acids.

The chain combines TRBV7-9 with TRBJ2-5; 7 nucleotides match TRBD1. Germline V CDR1 and CDR2: SEHNR, FQNEAQ (reference sequence). The length of the CDR3 is 14 residues. With V trimmed by 5 bases and J by 0 bases, 3 bases remained unmatched. In DNA, the CDR3 is TGTGCCAGCAGCCCGGGACAGCACCAAGAGACCCAGTACTTC. This codes for CASSPGQHQETQYF. The full variable domain, in which reference TRBV7-9 and TRBJ2-5 provide the parts outside the CDR3, is DTGVSQNPRHKITKRGQNVTFRCDPISEHNRLYWYRQTLGQGPEFLTYFQNEAQLEKSRLLSDRFSAERPKGSFSTLEIQRTEQGDSAMYLCASSPGQHQETQYFGPGTRLLVL.